The rows below give T cell receptor beta chains drawn from one sample of a study of T cells after posttransplantation cyclophosphamide. Some clones are missing from TCRdb's copy, which holds only in-frame ones; the method was immunoSEQ multiplex PCR. The sample holds some 17,000 clones; roughly 80% are singletons and the top ten take approximately 29%. The sample was CD8+ T cells sorted from PBMCs, taken 1,700 to 2,000 days after a stem cell transplant with posttransplant cyclophosphamide. The receptor set was obtained from a female patient in her thirties or forties who received an allogeneic stem cell transplant from a related donor, was CMV-positive, and had no GVHD. The graft donor may have given rise to some T cells. CDR3s include the opening cysteine and the closing phenylalanine or tryptophan. Fields, in order: clone size, V gene, CDR3 protein. The size field is filled for only some rows; it gives once, few, many or a size class.

few TRBV7-9 CASTPDRDNYEQYF
- TRBV27 CASSLSPSGGADYGYTF
- TRBV4-1 CASSRGETQYF
once TRBV19 CASTQGWYGYTF
- TRBV7-7 CASSGGGGDTQYF
- TRBV6-1 CASSELATSGKRGNEQFF
- TRBV11-3 CASSLGGAEDTQYF
- TRBV4-2 CASSLEGQPQHF
- TRBV27 CASGLAGGYEQYF
- TRBV7-9 CASSQPDRHYNEQFF
- TRBV25-1 CASSEYPYNSPLHF
- TRBV7-9 CASSLDLGQAAYEQYF
- TRBV5-4 CASRGANYGYTF
medium-sized TRBV12-5 CASGLVHPGGSNQPQHF
- TRBV9 CASSVGQFFADTQYF
- TRBV4-1 CASSQQTGTQETQYF
- TRBV5-6 CASSLFGTALSGANVLTF
- TRBV9 CASSVGTAYYEQYF
few TRBV4-2 CASSDGTGVLGYTF
- TRBV9 CATVGTGRVAEAFF
- TRBV4-2 CASSQVSHTDTQYF
- TRBV7-9 CASSHGRGVSYEQYF
once TRBV7-9 CASSLAESSNYGYTF
- TRBV18 CASSPSDRRFTSTDTQYF
- TRBV7-9 CASSQRGGLNYEQYF
- TRBV25-1 CASSSLGAGETQYF
- TRBV28 CASSPGGNYGYTF
- TRBV4-1 CASSLLSRGLNTEAFF
- TRBV7-6 CASSLIYGELFF
- TRBV27 CASSLSGGSREQYF
- TRBV7-9 CASSFAGVYEQYF
- TRBV13 CASLAVGGYGYTF
- TRBV13 CASSPGRDSYGYTF
- TRBV7-2 CASSFTPWKAGLTDTQYF
- TRBV5-1 CASSLTGSETQYF
few TRBV27 CASSSLLGQSYEQYF
- TRBV4-3 CASSQDWRTPNQPQHF
- TRBV27 CASSLNSGGNNEQFF
- TRBV7-8 CASSLWTGGDNEQFF
- TRBV7-9 CASSQTGYSNQPQHF
- TRBV29-1 CSVSGYRDRSGNTIYF
- TRBV14 CASSPTSGGANTGELFF
once TRBV29-1 CSVGGNHNYGYTF
few TRBV2 CASSPPGQTLDGYTF
few TRBV10-3 CAISESEQVFKSGELFF
- TRBV6-5 CASSPQGAPIGQYF
- TRBV7-7 CASSDGYEQYF
- TRBV11-3 CASSSGVGTGELFF